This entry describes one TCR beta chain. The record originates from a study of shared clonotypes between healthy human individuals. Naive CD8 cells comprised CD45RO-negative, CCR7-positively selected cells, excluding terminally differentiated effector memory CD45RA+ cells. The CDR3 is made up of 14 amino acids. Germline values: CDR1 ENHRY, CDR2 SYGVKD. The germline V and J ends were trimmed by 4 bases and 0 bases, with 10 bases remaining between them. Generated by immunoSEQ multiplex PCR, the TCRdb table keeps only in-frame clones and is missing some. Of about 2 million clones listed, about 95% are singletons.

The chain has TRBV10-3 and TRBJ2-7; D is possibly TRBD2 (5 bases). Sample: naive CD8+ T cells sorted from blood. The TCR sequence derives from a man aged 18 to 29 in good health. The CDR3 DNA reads TGTGCCATCAGTGGTGAGGGTCCCTCCTACGAGCAGTACTTC. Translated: CAISGEGPSYEQYF.